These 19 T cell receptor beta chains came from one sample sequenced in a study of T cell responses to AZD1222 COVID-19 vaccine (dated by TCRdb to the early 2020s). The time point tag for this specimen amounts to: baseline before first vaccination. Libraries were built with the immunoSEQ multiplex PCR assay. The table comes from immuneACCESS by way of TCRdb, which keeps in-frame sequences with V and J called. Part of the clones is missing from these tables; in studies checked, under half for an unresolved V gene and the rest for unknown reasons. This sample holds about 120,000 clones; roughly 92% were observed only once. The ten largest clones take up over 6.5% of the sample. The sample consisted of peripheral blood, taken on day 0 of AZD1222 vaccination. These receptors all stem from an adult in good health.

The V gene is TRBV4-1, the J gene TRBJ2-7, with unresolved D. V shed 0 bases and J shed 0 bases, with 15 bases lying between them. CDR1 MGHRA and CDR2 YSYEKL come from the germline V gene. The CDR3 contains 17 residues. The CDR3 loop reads CASSQESQELSSYEQYF. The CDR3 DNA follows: TGCGCCAGCAGCCAAGAAAGTCAGGAGCTAAGCTCCTACGAGCAGTACTTC.

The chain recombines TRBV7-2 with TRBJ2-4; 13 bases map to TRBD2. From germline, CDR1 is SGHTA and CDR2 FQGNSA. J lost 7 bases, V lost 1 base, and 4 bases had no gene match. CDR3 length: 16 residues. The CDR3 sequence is CASSLGTSGGGNIQYF. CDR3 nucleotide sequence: TGTGCCAGCAGCTTAGGGACTAGCGGGGGCGGGAACATTCAGTACTTC.

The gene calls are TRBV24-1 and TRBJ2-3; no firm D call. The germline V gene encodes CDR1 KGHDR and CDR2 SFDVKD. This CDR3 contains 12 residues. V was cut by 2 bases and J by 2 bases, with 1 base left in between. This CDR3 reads CATSDYTDTQYF. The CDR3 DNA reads TGTGCCACCAGTGATTACACAGATACGCAGTATTTT.

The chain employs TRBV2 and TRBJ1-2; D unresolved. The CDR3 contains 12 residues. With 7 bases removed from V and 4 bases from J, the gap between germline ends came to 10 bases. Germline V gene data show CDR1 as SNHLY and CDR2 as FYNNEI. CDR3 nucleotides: TGTGCCAGCATTGGACCAACCTATGGCTACACCTTC. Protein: CASIGPTYGYTF. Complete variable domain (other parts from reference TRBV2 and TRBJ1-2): EPEVTQTPSHQVTQMGQEVILRCVPISNHLYFYWYRQILGQKVEFLVSFYNNEISEKSEIFDDQFSVERPDGSNFTLKIRSTKLEDSAMYFCASIGPTYGYTFGSGTRLTVV.

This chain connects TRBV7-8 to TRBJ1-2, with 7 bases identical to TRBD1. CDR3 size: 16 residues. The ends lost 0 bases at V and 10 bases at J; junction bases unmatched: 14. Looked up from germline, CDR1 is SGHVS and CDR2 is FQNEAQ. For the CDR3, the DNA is TGTGCCAGCAGCTTAGCCTACCGGGTGGCAGGGGGGTTCTACACCTTC. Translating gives CASSLAYRVAGGFYTF.

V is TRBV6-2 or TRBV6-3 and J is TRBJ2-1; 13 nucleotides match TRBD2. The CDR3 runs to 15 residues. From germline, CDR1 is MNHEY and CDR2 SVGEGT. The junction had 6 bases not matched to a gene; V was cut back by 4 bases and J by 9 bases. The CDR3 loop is CASSLLAGGRGEQFF. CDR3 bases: TGTGCCAGCAGTTTACTAGCGGGGGGGCGCGGTGAGCAGTTCTTC.

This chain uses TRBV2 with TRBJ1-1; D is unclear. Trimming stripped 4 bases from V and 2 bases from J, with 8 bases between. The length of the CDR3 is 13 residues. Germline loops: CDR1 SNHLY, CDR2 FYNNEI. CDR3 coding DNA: TGTGCCAGCAGTGTCGAGGTTAACACTGAAGCTTTCTTT. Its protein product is CASSVEVNTEAFF.

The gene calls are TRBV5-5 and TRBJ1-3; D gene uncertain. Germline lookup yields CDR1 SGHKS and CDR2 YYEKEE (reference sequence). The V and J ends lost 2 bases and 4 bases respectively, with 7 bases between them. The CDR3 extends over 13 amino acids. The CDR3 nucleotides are TGTGCCAGCAGCTTCCTTAGGGGAAACACCATATATTTT. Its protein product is CASSFLRGNTIYF.

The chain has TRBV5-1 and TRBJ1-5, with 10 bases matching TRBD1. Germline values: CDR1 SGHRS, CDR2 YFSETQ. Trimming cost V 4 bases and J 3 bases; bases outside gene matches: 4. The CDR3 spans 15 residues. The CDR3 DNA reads TGCGCCAGCAGCCCCGGGACAGGGGTCAATCAGCCCCAGCATTTT. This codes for CASSPGTGVNQPQHF.

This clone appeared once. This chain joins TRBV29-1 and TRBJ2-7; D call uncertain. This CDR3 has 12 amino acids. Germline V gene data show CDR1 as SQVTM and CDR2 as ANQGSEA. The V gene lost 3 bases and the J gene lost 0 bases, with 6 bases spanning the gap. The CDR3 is CSVEEDSYEQYF. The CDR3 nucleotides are TGCAGCGTTGAGGAAGACTCCTACGAGCAGTACTTC.

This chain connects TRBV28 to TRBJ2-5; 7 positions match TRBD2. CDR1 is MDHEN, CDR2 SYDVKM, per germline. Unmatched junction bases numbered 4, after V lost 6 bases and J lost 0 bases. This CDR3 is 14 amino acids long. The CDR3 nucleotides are TGTGCCAGCAGGGAGGGGACTAACCAAGAGACCCAGTACTTC. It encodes CASREGTNQETQYF.

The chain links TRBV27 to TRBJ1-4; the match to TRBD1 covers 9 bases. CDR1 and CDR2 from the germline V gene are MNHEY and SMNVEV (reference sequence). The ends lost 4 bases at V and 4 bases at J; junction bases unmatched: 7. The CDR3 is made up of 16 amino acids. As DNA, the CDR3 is TGTGCCAGCAGTTCCTGGACAGGGGAGGGTAATGAAAAACTGTTTTTT. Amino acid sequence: CASSSWTGEGNEKLFF.

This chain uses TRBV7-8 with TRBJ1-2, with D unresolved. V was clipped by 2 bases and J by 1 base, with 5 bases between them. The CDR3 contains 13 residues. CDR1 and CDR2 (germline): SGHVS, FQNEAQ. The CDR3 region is CASSLTDNYGYTF. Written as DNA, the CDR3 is TGTGCCAGCAGCTTAACTGATAACTATGGCTACACCTTC. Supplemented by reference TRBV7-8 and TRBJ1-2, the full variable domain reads GAGVSQSPRYKVAKRGQDVALRCDPISGHVSLFWYQQALGQGPEFLTYFQNEAQLDKSGLPSDRFFAERPEGSVSTLKIQRTQQEDSAVYLCASSLTDNYGYTFGSGTRLTVV.

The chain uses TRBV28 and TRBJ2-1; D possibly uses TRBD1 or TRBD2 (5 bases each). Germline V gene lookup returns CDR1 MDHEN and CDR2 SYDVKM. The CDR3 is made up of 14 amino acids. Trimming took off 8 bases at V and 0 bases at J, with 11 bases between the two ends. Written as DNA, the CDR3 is TGTGCCAGCTTACGGGGCAGCTCCTACAATGAGCAGTTCTTC. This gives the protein CASLRGSSYNEQFF.

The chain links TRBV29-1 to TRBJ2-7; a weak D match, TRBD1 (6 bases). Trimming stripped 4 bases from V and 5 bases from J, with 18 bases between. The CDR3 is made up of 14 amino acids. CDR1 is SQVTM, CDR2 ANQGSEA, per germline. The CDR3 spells CSVVSAPGAHEQYF. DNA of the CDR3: TGCAGCGTTGTGTCGGCGCCAGGGGCCCACGAGCAGTACTTC.

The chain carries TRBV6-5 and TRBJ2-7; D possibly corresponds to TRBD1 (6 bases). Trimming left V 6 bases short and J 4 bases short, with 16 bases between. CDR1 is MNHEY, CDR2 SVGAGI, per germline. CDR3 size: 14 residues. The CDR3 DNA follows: TGTGCCAGCAGGGCCGCGGACAGTGGGTACGAGCAGTACTTC. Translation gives CASRAADSGYEQYF.

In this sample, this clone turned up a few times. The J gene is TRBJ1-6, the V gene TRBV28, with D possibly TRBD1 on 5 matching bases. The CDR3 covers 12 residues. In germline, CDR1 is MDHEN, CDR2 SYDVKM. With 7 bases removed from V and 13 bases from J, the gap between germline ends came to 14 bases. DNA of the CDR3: TGTGCCAGCACTCCGCCTCGGGGGCCCCTCCACTTT. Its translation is CASTPPRGPLHF.

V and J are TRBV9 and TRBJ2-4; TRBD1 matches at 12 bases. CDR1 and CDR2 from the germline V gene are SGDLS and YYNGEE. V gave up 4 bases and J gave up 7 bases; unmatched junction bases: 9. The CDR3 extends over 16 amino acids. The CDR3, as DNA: TGTGCCAGCAGCCCGGGCGGGACAGGGGGCTGGAACATTCAGTACTTC. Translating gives CASSPGGTGGWNIQYF.

The CDR3 protein is CASSLEGWRQPQHF. CDR3 bases: TGTGCCAGCAGTTTGGAAGGGTGGCGCCAGCCCCAGCATTTT. The J gene is TRBJ1-5, the V gene TRBV28; D unclear. This CDR3 spans 14 amino acids. V was shortened by 3 bases and J by 7 bases, with 13 bases between the two germline ends. Germline CDR1 is MDHEN and CDR2 is SYDVKM.